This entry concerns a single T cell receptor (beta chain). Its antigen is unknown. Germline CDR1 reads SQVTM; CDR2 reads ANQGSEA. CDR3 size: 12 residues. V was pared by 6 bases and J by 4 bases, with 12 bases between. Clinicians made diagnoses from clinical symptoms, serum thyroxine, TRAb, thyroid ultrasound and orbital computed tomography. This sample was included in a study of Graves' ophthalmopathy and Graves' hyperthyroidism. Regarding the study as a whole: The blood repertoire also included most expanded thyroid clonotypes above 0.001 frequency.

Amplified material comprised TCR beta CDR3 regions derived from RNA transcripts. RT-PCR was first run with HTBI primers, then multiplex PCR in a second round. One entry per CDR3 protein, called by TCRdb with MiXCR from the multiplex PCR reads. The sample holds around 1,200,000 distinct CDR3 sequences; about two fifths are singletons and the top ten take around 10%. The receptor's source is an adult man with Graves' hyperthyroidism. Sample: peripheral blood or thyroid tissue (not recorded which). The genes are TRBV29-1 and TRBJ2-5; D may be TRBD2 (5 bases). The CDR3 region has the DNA TGCAGCGTGCCCGGGATCGGAGAGACCCAGTACTTC. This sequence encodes CSVPGIGETQYF. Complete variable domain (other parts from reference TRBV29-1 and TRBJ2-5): SAVISQKPSRDICQRGTSLTIQCQVDSQVTMMFWYRQQPGQSLTLIATANQGSEATYESGFVIDKFPISRPNLTFSTLTVSNMSPEDSSIYLCSVPGIGETQYFGPGTRLLVL.